What follows are 18 T cell receptor beta chains derived from one specimen sequenced in a study of cytomegalovirus exposure and HLA in healthy donors. The PCR employed 60 Vbeta primers together with 13 Jbeta primers. The table came from immunoSEQ multiplex PCR; TCRdb's copy has only in-frame clones and leaves some out. The sample lists 100,000 to 150,000 clones; roughly 80% were seen once. The source material was PBMCs. These receptors all stem from a woman aged 40 to 49 in good health and CMV-seronegative.

A few counts support this clone. J is TRBJ1-4 and V is TRBV5-5, with D possibly TRBD1 on 5 matching bases. The V and J ends lost 0 bases and 8 bases respectively, with 8 bases between them. CDR1 is SGHKS and CDR2 is YYEKEE in the germline V gene (reference sequence). The CDR3 has 13 amino acids. The CDR3 loop is CASSLESGEKLFF. The CDR3 bases are TGTGCCAGCAGCTTGGAGTCAGGGGAAAAACTGTTTTTT.

The rearrangement links TRBV7-2 to TRBJ2-7; 9 nucleotides match TRBD1. J lost 1 base, V lost 5 bases, and 6 bases had no gene match. CDR3 length: 15 amino acids. CDR1 SGHTA and CDR2 FQGNSA come from the germline V gene. Here the CDR3 DNA reads TGTGCCAGCAGCCCCACAGGGGGCTCGTCCTACGAGCAGTACTTC. Its translation: CASSPTGGSSYEQYF. Complete variable domain (other parts from reference TRBV7-2 and TRBJ2-7): GAGVSQSPSNKVTEKGKDVELRCDPISGHTALYWYRQSLGQGLEFLIYFQGNSAPDKSGLPSDRFSAERTGGSVSTLTIQRTQQEDSAVYLCASSPTGGSSYEQYFGPGTRLTVT.

The chain recombines TRBV7-3 with TRBJ2-6; D is uncertain. Germline V gives CDR1 SGHTA, CDR2 FQGTGA. The CDR3 spans 14 residues. Trimming removed 8 bases from V and 0 bases from J, with 8 bases in between. This CDR3 reads CASGNFSGANVLTF. For the CDR3, the DNA is TGTGCCAGCGGCAATTTCTCTGGGGCCAACGTCCTGACTTTC.

The V and J genes are TRBV18 and TRBJ2-7, with D possibly matching TRBD1 (6 bases). The CDR3 is made up of 13 amino acids. Germline lookup yields CDR1 KGHSH and CDR2 LQKENI. V shed 3 bases and J shed 6 bases, with 12 bases lying between them. CDR3 sequence: CASSPLTGSEQYF. As DNA, the CDR3 is TGTGCCAGCTCACCGCTTACAGGGAGCGAGCAGTACTTC.

This chain joins TRBV10-3 and TRBJ1-1; maybe TRBD1 (6 bases). Germline CDR1 ENHRY, CDR2 SYGVKD. The V end was cut by 5 bases, the J end by 2 bases, with 12 bases between. The CDR3 runs to 14 residues. The CDR3 loop is CAISKDRTNTEAFF. In DNA form, the CDR3 reads TGTGCCATCAGTAAGGACAGAACAAACACTGAAGCTTTCTTT.

A few counts support this clone. This chain uses TRBV7-9 with TRBJ1-5; D is possibly TRBD1 (6 bases). Germline V lookup: CDR1 SEHNR, CDR2 FQNEAQ (reference sequence). Trimming cost V 11 bases and J 5 bases, with 16 bases left between them. The CDR3 loop spans 13 amino acids. The CDR3 is CAPGAGEDQPQHF. DNA of the CDR3: TGTGCCCCCGGGGCAGGGGAAGATCAGCCCCAGCATTTT.

V and J are TRBV9 and TRBJ1-6, with D possibly matching TRBD1 (5 bases). The germline V gene has CDR1 SGDLS and CDR2 YYNGEE. Trimming shortened V by 3 bases and J by 6 bases, and 13 bases separated the two germline ends. CDR3 length: 15 amino acids. CDR3 loop: CASSGGQATNSPLHF. The DNA of the CDR3 is TGTGCCAGCAGCGGGGGCCAAGCGACTAATTCACCCCTCCACTTT. The full variable domain, rest sourced from reference TRBV9 and TRBJ1-6, is DSGVTQTPKHLITATGQRVTLRCSPRSGDLSVYWYQQSLDQGLQFLIQYYNGEERAKGNILERFSAQQFPDLHSELNLSSLELGDSALYFCASSGGQATNSPLHFGNGTRLTVT.

Notes on this clone: One end of the junction fails to match germline, which may point to a read error. The chain has TRBV7-7 and TRBJ2-5; 9 nucleotides match TRBD2. The length of the CDR3 is 16 residues. Germline-derived CDR1 and CDR2 are SSHAT and FNYEAQ (reference sequence). The CDR3 sequence: CASSSHAITSGETQYF. Written as DNA, the CDR3 is TGTGCTAGCAGCTCACACGCAATCACTAGCGGGGAGACCCAGTACTTC.

The CDR3 here is CATSIGRNTEAFF. DNA of the CDR3: TGTGCCACCAGCATTGGGCGTAACACTGAAGCTTTCTTT. The V call is TRBV15, the J call TRBJ1-1; D not certain. Germline CDR1 and CDR2: LNHNV and YYDKDF (reference sequence). The CDR3 has 13 amino acids. V dropped 4 bases and J dropped 2 bases, with 8 bases sitting between them.

V and J are TRBV4-1 and TRBJ2-1; 12 positions match TRBD2. Trimming cost V 0 bases and J 2 bases; bases outside gene matches: 5. The germline gives CDR1 MGHRA, CDR2 YSYEKL. CDR3 length equals 18 residues. The DNA of the CDR3 is TGCGCCAGCAGCCAAGATTGGCTAGCGGGAGGGACCTACAATGAGCAGTTCTTC. This codes for CASSQDWLAGGTYNEQFF.

In its sample, this clone was seen once. The CDR3 DNA follows: TGTGCCAGCAGCTTAAATGGGGGCCATGCCTCCTACGAGCAGTACTTC. This gives the protein CASSLNGGHASYEQYF. V usage is TRBV7-2 and J usage is TRBJ2-7; maybe TRBD1 (6 bases). The V end was cut by 2 bases, the J end by 0 bases, with 14 bases between. The CDR3 is made up of 16 amino acids. CDR1 is SGHTA and CDR2 is FQGNSA in the germline V gene. Complete variable domain (other parts from reference TRBV7-2 and TRBJ2-7): GAGVSQSPSNKVTEKGKDVELRCDPISGHTALYWYRQSLGQGLEFLIYFQGNSAPDKSGLPSDRFSAERTGGSVSTLTIQRTQQEDSAVYLCASSLNGGHASYEQYFGPGTRLTVT.

The chain's CDR3 is CASSRPLAGIQETQYF. The CDR3 DNA is TGTGCCAGCAGTCGCCCACTAGCGGGGATTCAAGAGACCCAGTACTTC. V usage is TRBV7-6 and J usage is TRBJ2-5; 10 bases line up with TRBD2. CDR1 is SGHVS, CDR2 FNYEAQ, per germline. The CDR3 contains 16 residues. The V and J ends lost 6 bases and 2 bases, in that order; junction bases with no gene match: 9.

The J gene is TRBJ1-2, the V gene TRBV18, with TRBD1 matching 8 bases. After removal of 4 bases from V and 6 bases from J, the junction contained 4 bases not matched to a gene. Germline lookup yields CDR1 KGHSH and CDR2 LQKENI. The CDR3 is made up of 13 amino acids. The CDR3 DNA sequence: TGTGCCAGCTCACACCCGACAGGGGATGGCTACACCTTC. Residues: CASSHPTGDGYTF.

V gene TRBV4-2 combines with J gene TRBJ2-7, with 7 nucleotides matching TRBD2. This CDR3 contains 15 residues. V was clipped by 4 bases and J by 2 bases; unmatched bases: 8. Germline assignment: CDR1 LGHNA and CDR2 YNFKEQ. CDR3 sequence reads: CASSRGSGEPYEQYF. DNA for the CDR3: TGTGCCAGCAGCCGAGGAAGCGGGGAGCCCTACGAGCAGTACTTC.

The chain links TRBV9 to TRBJ1-1, with TRBD1 as a possible D gene (6 bases). The V gene lost 0 bases and the J gene lost 1 base, with 13 bases spanning the gap. Germline V gene lookup returns CDR1 SGDLS and CDR2 YYNGEE. The CDR3 is 16 residues long. CDR3 nucleotide sequence: TGTGCCAGCAGCGTAGACCCCAGGGGCCCGAACACTGAAGCTTTCTTT. This translates into CASSVDPRGPNTEAFF.

V usage is TRBV28 and J usage is TRBJ2-7; D is undetermined. This CDR3 region has 15 residues. V was trimmed by 4 bases and J by 0 bases, leaving 13 bases between them. Germline CDR1 and CDR2: MDHEN and SYDVKM. CDR3 protein: CASSSMRISSYEQYF. The CDR3, as DNA: TGTGCCAGCAGTTCGATGAGGATAAGCTCCTACGAGCAGTACTTC.

In this sample, this clone turned up a few times. The chain has TRBV9 and TRBJ2-7, with 11 positions matching TRBD2. This CDR3 has 16 amino acids. Unmatched junction bases numbered 4, after V lost 1 base and J lost 1 base. Germline loops: CDR1 SGDLS, CDR2 YYNGEE. The CDR3 region has the DNA TGTGCCAGCAGCGTACATAGCGGGAGGGGATCCTACGAGCAGTACTTC. It translates to CASSVHSGRGSYEQYF. Drawing the rest from reference TRBV9 and TRBJ2-7, the complete variable domain is DSGVTQTPKHLITATGQRVTLRCSPRSGDLSVYWYQQSLDQGLQFLIQYYNGEERAKGNILERFSAQQFPDLHSELNLSSLELGDSALYFCASSVHSGRGSYEQYFGPGTRLTVT.

V gene TRBV29-1 combines with J gene TRBJ2-3, with D possibly matching TRBD1 (6 bases). Germline values: CDR1 SQVTM, CDR2 ANQGSEA. CDR3 length: 15 residues. Deletions cut 5 bases from V and 1 base from J, with 16 bases between. The CDR3 DNA reads as TGCAGCGTTCGCCGAGTAGAGGGGGGCACAGATACGCAGTATTTT. Amino acid sequence: CSVRRVEGGTDTQYF.